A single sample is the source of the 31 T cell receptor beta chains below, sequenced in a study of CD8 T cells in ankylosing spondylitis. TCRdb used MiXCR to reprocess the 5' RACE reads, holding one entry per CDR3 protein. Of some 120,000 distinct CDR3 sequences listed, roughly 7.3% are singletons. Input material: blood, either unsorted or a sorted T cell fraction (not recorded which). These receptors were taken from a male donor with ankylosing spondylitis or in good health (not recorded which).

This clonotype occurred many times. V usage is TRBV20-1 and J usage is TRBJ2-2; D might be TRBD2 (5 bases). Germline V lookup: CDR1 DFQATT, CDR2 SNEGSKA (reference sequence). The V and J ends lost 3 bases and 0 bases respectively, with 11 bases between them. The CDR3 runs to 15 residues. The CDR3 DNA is TGCAGTGCTAGGGGTCTAGCATCGAACACCGGGGAGCTGTTTTTT. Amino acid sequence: CSARGLASNTGELFF.

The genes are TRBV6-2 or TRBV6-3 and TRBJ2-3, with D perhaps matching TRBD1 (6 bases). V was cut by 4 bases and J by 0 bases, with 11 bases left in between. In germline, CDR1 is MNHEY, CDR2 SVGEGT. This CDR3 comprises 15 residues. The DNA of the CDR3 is TGTGCCAGCAGTTGGGACACCTCTAGCACAGATACGCAGTATTTT. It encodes CASSWDTSSTDTQYF.

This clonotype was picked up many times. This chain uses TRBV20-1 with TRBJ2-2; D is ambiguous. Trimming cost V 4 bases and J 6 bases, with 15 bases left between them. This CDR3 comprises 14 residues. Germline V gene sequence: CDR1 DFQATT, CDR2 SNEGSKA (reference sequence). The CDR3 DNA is TGCAGTGCTAAAGTGGGATTTCGGCCCGGGGAGCTGTTTTTT. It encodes CSAKVGFRPGELFF.

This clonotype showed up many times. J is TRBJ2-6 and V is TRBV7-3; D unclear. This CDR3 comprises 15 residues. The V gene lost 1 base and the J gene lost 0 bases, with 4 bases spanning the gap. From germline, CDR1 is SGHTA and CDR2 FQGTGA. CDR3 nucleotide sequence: TGTGCCAGCAGCTTAATGCCCTCTGGGGCCAACGTCCTGACTTTC. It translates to CASSLMPSGANVLTF.

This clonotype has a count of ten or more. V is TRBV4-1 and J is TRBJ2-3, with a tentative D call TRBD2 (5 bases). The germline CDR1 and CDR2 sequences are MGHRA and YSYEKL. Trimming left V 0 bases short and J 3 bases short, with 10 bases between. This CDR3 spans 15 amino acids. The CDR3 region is CASSQDFLATDTQYF. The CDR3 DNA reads TGCGCCAGCAGCCAAGATTTCCTAGCTACAGATACGCAGTATTTT.

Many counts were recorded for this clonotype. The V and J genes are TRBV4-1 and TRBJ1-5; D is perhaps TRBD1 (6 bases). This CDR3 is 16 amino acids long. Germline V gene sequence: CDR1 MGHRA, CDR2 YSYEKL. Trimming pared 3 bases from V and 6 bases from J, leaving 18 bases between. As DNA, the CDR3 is TGCGCCAGCAGCCAGAATCTACAGGGTAATGGTCAGCCCCAGCATTTT. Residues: CASSQNLQGNGQPQHF.

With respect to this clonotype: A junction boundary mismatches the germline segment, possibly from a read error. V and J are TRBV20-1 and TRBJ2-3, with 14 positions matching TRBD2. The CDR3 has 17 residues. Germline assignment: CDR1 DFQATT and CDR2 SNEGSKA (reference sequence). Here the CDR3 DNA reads TGCTGTGCTAGTTTCCAGGGACTAGCGGGAGTCTCAGATACGCAGTATTTT. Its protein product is CCASFQGLAGVSDTQYF.

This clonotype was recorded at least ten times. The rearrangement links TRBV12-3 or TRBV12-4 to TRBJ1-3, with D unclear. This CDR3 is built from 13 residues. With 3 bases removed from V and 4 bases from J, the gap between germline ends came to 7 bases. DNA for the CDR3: TGTGCCAGCAGTTTGACTGAAGGAAACACCATATATTTT. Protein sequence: CASSLTEGNTIYF.

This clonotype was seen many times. In DNA, the CDR3 is TGTGCCAGCAGCTTAGATCAGGGTCCCTATAATTCACCCCTCCACTTT. It specifies CASSLDQGPYNSPLHF. The chain employs TRBV11-2 and TRBJ1-6; TRBD1 might be the D (5 bases). V shed 0 bases and J shed 2 bases, with 8 bases lying between them. Germline values: CDR1 SGHAT, CDR2 FQNNGV. This CDR3 contains 16 residues.

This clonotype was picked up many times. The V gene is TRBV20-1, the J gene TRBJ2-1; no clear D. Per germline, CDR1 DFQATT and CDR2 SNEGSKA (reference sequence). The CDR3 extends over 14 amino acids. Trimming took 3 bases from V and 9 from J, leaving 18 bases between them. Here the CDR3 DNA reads TGCAGTGCTAGTAGCCAGCCTCTGGGCGGTGAGCAGTTCTTC. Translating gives CSASSQPLGGEQFF.

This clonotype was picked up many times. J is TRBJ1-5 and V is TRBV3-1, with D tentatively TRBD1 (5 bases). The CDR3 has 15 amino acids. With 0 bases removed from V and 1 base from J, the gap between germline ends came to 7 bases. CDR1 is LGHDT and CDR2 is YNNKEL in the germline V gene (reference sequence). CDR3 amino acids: CASSQDGGSNQPQHF. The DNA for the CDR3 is TGTGCCAGCAGCCAAGATGGGGGGAGCAATCAGCCCCAGCATTTT. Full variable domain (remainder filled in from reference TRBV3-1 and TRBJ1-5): DTAVSQTPKYLVTQMGNDKSIKCEQNLGHDTMYWYKQDSKKFLKIMFSYNNKELIINETVPNRFSPKSPDKAHLNLHINSLELGDSAVYFCASSQDGGSNQPQHFGDGTRLSIL.

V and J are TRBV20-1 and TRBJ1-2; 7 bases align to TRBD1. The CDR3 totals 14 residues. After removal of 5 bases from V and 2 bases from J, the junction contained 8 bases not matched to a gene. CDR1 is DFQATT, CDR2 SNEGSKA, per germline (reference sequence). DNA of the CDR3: TGCAGTGCTCATCTGCGGGGACAGAACTATGGCTACACCTTC. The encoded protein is CSAHLRGQNYGYTF.

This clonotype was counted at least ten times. CDR3 sequence (DNA): TGTGCCAGCAGTTTAGCCGGGACAGGCGCGGTCCCGAAGTACTTC. Its protein is CASSLAGTGAVPKYF. V and J are TRBV27 and TRBJ2-5; TRBD1 aligns across 8 bases. The germline gives CDR1 MNHEY, CDR2 SMNVEV (reference sequence). The CDR3 runs to 15 residues. The V and J ends lost 2 bases and 12 bases, in that order; junction bases with no gene match: 14.

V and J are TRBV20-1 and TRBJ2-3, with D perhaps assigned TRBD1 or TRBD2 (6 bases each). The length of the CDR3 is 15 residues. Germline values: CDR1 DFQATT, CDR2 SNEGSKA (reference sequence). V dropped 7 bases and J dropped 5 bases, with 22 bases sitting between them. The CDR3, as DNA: TGCAGTGGAAGGGGGGCTAGCGAGACTGTAGATACGCAGTATTTT. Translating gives CSGRGASETVDTQYF.

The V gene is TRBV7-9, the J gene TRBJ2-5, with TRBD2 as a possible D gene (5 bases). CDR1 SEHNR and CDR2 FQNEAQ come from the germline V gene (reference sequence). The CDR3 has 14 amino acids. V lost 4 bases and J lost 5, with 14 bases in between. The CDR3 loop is CASSSEGSPETQYF. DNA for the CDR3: TGTGCCAGCAGCTCCGAAGGGAGCCCTGAGACCCAGTACTTC. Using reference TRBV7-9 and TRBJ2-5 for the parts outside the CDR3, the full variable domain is DTGVSQNPRHKITKRGQNVTFRCDPISEHNRLYWYRQTLGQGPEFLTYFQNEAQLEKSRLLSDRFSAERPKGSFSTLEIQRTEQGDSAMYLCASSSEGSPETQYFGPGTRLLVL.

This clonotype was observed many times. The CDR3 spells CSARGPSGRASYEQYF. CDR3 nucleotides: TGCAGTGCTAGAGGTCCTAGCGGGAGGGCATCCTACGAGCAGTACTTC. This rearrangement joins TRBV20-1 to TRBJ2-7, with 12 bases identical to TRBD2. The CDR3 extends over 16 amino acids. V shed 1 base, J shed 1 base, and the junction held 5 bases outside the gene matches. Germline V gives CDR1 DFQATT, CDR2 SNEGSKA (reference sequence).

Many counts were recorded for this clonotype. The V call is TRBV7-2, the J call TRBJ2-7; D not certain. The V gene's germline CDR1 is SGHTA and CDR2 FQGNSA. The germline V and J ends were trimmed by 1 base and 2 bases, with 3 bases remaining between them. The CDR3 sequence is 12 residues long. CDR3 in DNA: TGTGCCAGCAGCTTAGATGCCTACGAGCAGTACTTC. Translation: CASSLDAYEQYF. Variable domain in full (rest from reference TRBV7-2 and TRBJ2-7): GAGVSQSPSNKVTEKGKDVELRCDPISGHTALYWYRQSLGQGLEFLIYFQGNSAPDKSGLPSDRFSAERTGGSVSTLTIQRTQQEDSAVYLCASSLDAYEQYFGPGTRLTVT.

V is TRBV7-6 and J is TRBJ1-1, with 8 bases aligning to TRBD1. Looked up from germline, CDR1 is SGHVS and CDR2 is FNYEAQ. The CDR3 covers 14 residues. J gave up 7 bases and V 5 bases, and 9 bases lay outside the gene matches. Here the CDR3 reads CASSARDRTIEAFF. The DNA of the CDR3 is TGTGCCAGCAGCGCCCGGGACAGGACAATTGAAGCTTTCTTT. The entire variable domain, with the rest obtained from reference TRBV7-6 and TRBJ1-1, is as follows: GAGVSQSPRYKVTKRGQDVALRCDPISGHVSLYWYRQALGQGPEFLTYFNYEAQQDKSGLPNDRFSAERPEGSISTLTIQRTEQRDSAMYRCASSARDRTIEAFFGQGTRLTVV.

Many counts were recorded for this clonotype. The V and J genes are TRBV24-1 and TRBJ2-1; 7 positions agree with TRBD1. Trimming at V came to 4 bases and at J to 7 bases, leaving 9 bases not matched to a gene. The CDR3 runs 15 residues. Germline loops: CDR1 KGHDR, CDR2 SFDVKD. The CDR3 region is CATSDRDRTSNEQFF. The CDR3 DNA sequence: TGTGCCACCAGTGACCGGGACAGAACCTCTAATGAGCAGTTCTTC.

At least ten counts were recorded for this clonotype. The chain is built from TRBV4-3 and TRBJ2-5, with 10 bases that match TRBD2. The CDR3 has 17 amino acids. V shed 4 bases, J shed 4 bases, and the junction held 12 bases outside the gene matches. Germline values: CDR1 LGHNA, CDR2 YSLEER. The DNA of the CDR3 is TGCGCCAGCAGCCCAGTGATGGGACTAGCGAGTGGAGAGACCCAGTACTTC. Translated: CASSPVMGLASGETQYF.

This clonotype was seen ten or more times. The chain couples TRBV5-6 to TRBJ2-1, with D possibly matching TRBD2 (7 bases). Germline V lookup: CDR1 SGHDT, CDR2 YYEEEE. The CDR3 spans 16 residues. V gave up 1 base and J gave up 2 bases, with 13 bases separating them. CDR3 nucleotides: TGTGCCAGCAGCTTGATAGGGGGGGGAACCTACAATGAGCAGTTCTTC. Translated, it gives CASSLIGGGTYNEQFF.

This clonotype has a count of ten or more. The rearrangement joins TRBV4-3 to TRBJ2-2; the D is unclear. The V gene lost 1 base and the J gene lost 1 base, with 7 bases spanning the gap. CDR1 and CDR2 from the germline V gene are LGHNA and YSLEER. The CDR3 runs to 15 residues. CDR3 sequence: CASSQALENTGELFF. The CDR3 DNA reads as TGCGCCAGCAGCCAAGCTCTAGAGAACACCGGGGAGCTGTTTTTT.

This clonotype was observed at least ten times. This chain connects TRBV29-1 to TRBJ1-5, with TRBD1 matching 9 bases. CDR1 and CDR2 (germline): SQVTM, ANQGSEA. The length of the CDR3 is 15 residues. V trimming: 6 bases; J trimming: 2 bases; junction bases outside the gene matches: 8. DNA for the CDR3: TGCAGCGTCCTCCTTACAGGGGGCGGCAATCAGCCCCAGCATTTT. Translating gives CSVLLTGGGNQPQHF. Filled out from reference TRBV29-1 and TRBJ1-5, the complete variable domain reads SAVISQKPSRDICQRGTSLTIQCQVDSQVTMMFWYRQQPGQSLTLIATANQGSEATYESGFVIDKFPISRPNLTFSTLTVSNMSPEDSSIYLCSVLLTGGGNQPQHFGDGTRLSIL.

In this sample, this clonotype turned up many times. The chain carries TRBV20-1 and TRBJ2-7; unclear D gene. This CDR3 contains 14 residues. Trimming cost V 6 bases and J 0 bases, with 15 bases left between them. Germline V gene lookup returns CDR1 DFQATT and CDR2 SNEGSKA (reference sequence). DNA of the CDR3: TGCAGTGCGACAAACCTCCAGCACTCCTACGAGCAGTACTTC. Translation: CSATNLQHSYEQYF.

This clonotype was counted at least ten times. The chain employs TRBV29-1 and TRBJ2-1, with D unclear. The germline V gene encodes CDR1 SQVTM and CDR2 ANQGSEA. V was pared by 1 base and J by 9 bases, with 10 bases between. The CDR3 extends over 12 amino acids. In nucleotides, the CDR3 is TGCAGCGTTGAAGTAGGTGGTGGTGAGCAGTTCTTC. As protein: CSVEVGGGEQFF.

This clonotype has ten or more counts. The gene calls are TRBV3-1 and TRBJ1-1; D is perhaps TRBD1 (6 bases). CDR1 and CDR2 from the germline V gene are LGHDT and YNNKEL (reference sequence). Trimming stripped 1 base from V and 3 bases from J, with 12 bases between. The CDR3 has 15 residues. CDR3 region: CASSQAPGADTEAFF. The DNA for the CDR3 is TGTGCCAGCAGCCAAGCGCCGGGGGCTGACACTGAAGCTTTCTTT.

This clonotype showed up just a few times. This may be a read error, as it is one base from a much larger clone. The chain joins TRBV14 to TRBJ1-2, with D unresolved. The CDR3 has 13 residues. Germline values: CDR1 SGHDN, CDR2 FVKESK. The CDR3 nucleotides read TGTGCCAGCAGCACAGACATAGCCTATGGCTACGCCTTC. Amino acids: CASSTDIAYGYAF.

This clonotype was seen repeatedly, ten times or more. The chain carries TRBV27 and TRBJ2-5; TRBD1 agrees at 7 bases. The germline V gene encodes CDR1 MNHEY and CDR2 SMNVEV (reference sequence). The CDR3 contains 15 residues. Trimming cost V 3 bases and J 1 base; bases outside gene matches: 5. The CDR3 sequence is CASSLYRGFQETQYF. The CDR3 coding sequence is TGTGCCAGCAGTTTGTACAGGGGTTTCCAAGAGACCCAGTACTTC.

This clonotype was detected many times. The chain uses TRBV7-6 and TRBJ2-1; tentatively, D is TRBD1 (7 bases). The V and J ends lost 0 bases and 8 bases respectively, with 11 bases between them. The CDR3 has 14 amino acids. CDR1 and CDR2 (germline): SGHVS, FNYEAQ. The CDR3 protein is CASSLAIRGDEQFF. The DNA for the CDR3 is TGTGCCAGCAGCTTAGCTATCAGGGGGGATGAGCAGTTCTTC.

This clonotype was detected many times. CDR3 coding DNA: TGTGCCAGCACCAAAGATCCGGGGGGCCCATACAATGAGCAGTTCTTC. Protein sequence: CASTKDPGGPYNEQFF. The genes are TRBV7-9 and TRBJ2-1, with D possibly matching TRBD2 (7 bases). V dropped 7 bases and J dropped 4 bases, with 20 bases sitting between them. Looked up from germline, CDR1 is SEHNR and CDR2 is FQNEAQ (reference sequence). This CDR3 region has 16 residues.

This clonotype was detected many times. The CDR3 here is CASSPTSGSTSDTQYF. DNA of the CDR3: TGTGCCAGCAGCCCCACTAGCGGGAGTACGTCAGATACGCAGTATTTT. This chain uses TRBV7-2 with TRBJ2-3; 11 bases fit TRBD2. The junction had 8 bases not matched to a gene; V was cut back by 5 bases and J by 4 bases. The CDR3 is made up of 16 amino acids. Looked up from germline, CDR1 is SGHTA and CDR2 is FQGNSA.